These T cell receptor beta chains were read from a single sample in a study of PD-1 blockade in classical Hodgkin lymphoma. Repertoires were generated with immunoSEQ multiplex PCR, while TCRdb's copy carries only in-frame clones and drops some. The table lists 20,000 to 25,000 clones, approximately 79% of them singletons. Specimen: CD4+ T cells from blood, collected before the fourth cycle of nivolumab. The receptors stem from a human donor with classical Hodgkin lymphoma. Each CDR3 is given with its conserved first and last residue. Fields, in order: V gene, CDR3 length, CDR3 protein.

TRBV12-5 | 13 | CASEIENTGELFF
TRBV27 | 13 | CASSLQAGEEQFF
TRBV18 | 17 | CASSPGGTGHSNQPQHF
TRBV2 | 15 | CASSDDRGGNQPQHF
TRBV6-5 | 15 | CASRQGGQGRYEQYF
TRBV2 | 15 | CASSAGLRGTGELFF
TRBV7-2 | 15 | CASRRSGGAPDTQYF
TRBV7-8 | 17 | CASSLVSPMGTNEKLFF
TRBV7-7 | 15 | CASSYTGAGQETQYF
TRBV6-1 | 13 | CASNGRGGQPQHF
TRBV6-1 | 13 | CASSEVAGSFVVF
TRBV19 | 13 | CASNPGTSYGYTF
TRBV7-9 | 14 | CASSSGTLTDTQYF
TRBV23-1 | 16 | CASQEGDRGSTDTQYF
TRBV19 | 16 | CATTRSGGDRVSGYTF
TRBV7-8 | 15 | CASRRRTFETGELFF
TRBV9 | 17 | CASSVGLAGGPLPVQFF
TRBV27 | 15 | CASSLGTGVLGKAFF
TRBV19 | 17 | CASSIDPWQAGANVLTF
TRBV5-1 | 14 | CASSGQGTTGELFF
TRBV28 | 14 | CASSPPDRFDGYTF
TRBV7-2 | 15 | CASSLPGLFNQPQHF
TRBV5-1 | 13 | CASSEAGWYEQYF
TRBV30 | 14 | CAWSVGTGDYEQYF
TRBV27 | 15 | CASSLQPDRTGELFF
TRBV7-2 | 15 | CASSEPRGTPYEQYF
TRBV19 | 17 | CASTSLTSGSYTGELFF
TRBV10-3 | 12 | CAIGGTAHGYTF
TRBV7-2 | 13 | CASSLAQGWEQYF
TRBV10-3 | 14 | CAISELLSGNEQFF
TRBV9 | 16 | CASSVGDVAFREKLFF
TRBV6-5 | 15 | CASSYSGVIQETQYF
TRBV4-3 | 14 | CASSQELRSYEQYF
TRBV5-1 | 14 | CASSLGGGTDTQYF
TRBV18 | 11 | CASSPADTQYF
TRBV11-3 | 15 | CASSLARATGNTIYF
TRBV7-9 | 14 | CASSQRGGLNTQYF
TRBV7-8 | 17 | CASSFFATGAFYNEQFF
TRBV4-2 | 16 | CASRRGGSDQTGELFF
TRBV7-8 | 13 | CASSLLMQGAETF